This T cell receptor beta chain is drawn from a study of CD8 T cells in Susac syndrome. CD8+ and CD4+ T cells were negatively isolated; TEMRA cells were FACS-enriched. After extraction with the RNeasy kit, about 0.45 to 1 ug of the RNA was reverse transcribed using random hexamers. Each CDR3 protein is one row after TCRdb ran MiXCR on the immunoSEQ multiplex PCR reads. The data hold about 200,000 distinct CDR3 sequences, with roughly 96% observed a single time. Input material: CD4+ T cells from PBMCs. This clonotype was obtained from a human donor with multiple sclerosis.

The CDR3, as DNA: TGTGCCATCAGTGGAGCCGGGACTAGCAGAGAGACCCAGTACTTC. As protein: CAISGAGTSRETQYF. The rearrangement joins TRBV10-3 to TRBJ2-5, with TRBD2 matching over 9 bases. The CDR3 is 15 amino acids. Germline V gene data show CDR1 as ENHRY and CDR2 as SYGVKD. The J segment lost 4 bases and the V segment lost 4 bases, leaving 7 bases of the junction unmatched.